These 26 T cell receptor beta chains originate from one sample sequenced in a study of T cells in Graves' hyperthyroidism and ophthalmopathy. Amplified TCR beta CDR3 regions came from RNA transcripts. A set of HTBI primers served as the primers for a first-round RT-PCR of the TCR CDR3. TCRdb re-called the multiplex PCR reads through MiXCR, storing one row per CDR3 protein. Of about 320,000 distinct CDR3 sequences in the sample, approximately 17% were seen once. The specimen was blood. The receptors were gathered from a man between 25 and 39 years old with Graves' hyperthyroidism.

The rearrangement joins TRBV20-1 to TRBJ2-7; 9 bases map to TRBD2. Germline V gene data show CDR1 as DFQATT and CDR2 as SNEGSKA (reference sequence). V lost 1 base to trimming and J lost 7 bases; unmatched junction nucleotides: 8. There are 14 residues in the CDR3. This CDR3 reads CSARVRGRAGEQYF. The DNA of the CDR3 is TGCAGTGCTAGAGTACGCGGGAGGGCCGGTGAGCAGTACTTC.

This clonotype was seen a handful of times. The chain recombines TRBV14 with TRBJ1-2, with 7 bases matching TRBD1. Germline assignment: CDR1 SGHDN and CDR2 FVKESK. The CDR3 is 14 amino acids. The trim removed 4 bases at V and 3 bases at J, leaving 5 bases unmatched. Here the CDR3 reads CASSLWDSHYGYTF. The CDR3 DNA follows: TGTGCCAGCAGCCTGTGGGACAGCCACTATGGCTACACCTTC.

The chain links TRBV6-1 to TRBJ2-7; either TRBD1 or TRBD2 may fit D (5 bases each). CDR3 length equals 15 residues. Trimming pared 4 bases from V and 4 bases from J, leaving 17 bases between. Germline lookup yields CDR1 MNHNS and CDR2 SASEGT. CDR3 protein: CASSVGWSGLYEQYF. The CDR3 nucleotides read TGTGCCAGCAGTGTCGGCTGGTCGGGGCTATACGAGCAGTACTTC.

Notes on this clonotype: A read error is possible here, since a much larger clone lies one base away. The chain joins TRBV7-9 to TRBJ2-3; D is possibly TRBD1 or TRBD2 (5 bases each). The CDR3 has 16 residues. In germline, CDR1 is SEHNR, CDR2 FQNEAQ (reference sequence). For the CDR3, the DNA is TGTACCAGCAGCTCAGTACGATACCGGGACCGAGATACGCAGTATTTT. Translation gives CTSSSVRYRDRDTQYF. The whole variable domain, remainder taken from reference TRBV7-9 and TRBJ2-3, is DTGVSQNPRHKITKRGQNVTFRCDPISEHNRLYWYRQTLGQGPEFLTYFQNEAQLEKSRLLSDRFSAERPKGSFSTLEIQRTEQGDSAMYLCTSSSVRYRDRDTQYFGPGTRLTVL.

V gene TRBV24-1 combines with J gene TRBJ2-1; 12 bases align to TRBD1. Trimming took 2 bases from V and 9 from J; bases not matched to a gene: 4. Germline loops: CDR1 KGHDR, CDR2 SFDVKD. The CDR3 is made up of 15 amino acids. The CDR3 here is CATSDSGQGAVEQFF. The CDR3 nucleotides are TGTGCCACCAGTGATTCGGGACAGGGGGCGGTTGAGCAGTTCTTC.

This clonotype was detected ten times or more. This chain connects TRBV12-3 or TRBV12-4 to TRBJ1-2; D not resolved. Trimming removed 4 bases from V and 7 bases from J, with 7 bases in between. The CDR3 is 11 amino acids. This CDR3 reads CASSSGFGYTF. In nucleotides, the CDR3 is TGTGCCAGCAGTTCTGGCTTTGGCTACACCTTC.

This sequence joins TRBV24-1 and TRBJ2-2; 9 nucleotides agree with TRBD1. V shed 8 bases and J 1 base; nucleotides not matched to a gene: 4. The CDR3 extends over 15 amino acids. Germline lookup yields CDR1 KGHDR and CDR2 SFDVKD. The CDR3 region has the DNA TGTGCCACCATGCCGGGACAGGGGAACACCGGGGAGCTGTTTTTT. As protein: CATMPGQGNTGELFF.

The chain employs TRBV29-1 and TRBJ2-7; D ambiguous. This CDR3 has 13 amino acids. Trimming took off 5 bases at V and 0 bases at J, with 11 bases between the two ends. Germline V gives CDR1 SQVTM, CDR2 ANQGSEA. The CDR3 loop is CSVQLLPSYEQYF. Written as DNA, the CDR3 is TGCAGCGTTCAATTGCTGCCCTCCTACGAGCAGTACTTC.

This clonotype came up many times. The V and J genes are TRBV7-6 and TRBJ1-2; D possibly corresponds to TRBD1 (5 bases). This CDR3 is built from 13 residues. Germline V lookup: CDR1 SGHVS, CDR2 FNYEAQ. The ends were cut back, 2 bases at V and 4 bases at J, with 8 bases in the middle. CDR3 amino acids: CASSLSGSYGYTF. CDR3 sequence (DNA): TGTGCCAGCAGCTTATCAGGGTCCTATGGCTACACCTTC. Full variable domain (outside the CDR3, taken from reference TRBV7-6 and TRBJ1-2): GAGVSQSPRYKVTKRGQDVALRCDPISGHVSLYWYRQALGQGPEFLTYFNYEAQQDKSGLPNDRFSAERPEGSISTLTIQRTEQRDSAMYRCASSLSGSYGYTFGSGTRLTVV.

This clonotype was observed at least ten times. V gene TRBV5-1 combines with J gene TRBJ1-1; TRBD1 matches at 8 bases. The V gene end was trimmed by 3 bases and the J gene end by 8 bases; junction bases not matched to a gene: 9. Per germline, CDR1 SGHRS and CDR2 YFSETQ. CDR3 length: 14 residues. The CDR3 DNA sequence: TGCGCCAGCAGCTATGGGACAGGCCAGGGAGAAGCTTTCTTT. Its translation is CASSYGTGQGEAFF. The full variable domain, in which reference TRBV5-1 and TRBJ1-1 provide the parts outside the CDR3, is KAGVTQTPRYLIKTRGQQVTLSCSPISGHRSVSWYQQTPGQGLQFLFEYFSETQRNKGNFPGRFSGRQFSNSRSEMNVSTLELGDSALYLCASSYGTGQGEAFFGQGTRLTVV.

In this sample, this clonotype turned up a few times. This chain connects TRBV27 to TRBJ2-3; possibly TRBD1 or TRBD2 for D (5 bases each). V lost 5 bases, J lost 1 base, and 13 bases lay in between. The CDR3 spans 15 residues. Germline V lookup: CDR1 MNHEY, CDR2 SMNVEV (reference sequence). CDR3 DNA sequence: TGTGCCAGCAGTCGCCAGGGAGCCGGCACAGATACGCAGTATTTT. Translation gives CASSRQGAGTDTQYF.

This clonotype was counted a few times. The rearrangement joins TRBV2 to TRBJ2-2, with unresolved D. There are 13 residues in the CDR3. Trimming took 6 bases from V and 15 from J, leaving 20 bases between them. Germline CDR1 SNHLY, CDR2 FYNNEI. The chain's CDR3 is CASSYSGLEWVFF. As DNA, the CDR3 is TGTGCCAGCAGCTATTCGGGCCTCGAGTGGGTGTTTTTT.

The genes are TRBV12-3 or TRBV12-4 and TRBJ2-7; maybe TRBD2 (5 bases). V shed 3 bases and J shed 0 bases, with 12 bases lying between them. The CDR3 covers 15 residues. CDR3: CASSFQVGSSYEQYF. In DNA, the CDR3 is TGTGCCAGCAGTTTCCAAGTGGGGAGCTCCTACGAGCAGTACTTC.

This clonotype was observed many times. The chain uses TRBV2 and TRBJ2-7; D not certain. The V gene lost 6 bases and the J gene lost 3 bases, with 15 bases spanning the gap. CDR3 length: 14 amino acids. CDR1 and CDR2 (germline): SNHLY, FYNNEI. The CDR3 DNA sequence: TGTGCCAGCAGCAGACAAGGCCCCCTCTACGAGCAGTACTTC. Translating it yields CASSRQGPLYEQYF. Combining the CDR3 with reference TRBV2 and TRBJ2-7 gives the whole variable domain EPEVTQTPSHQVTQMGQEVILRCVPISNHLYFYWYRQILGQKVEFLVSFYNNEISEKSEIFDDQFSVERPDGSNFTLKIRSTKLEDSAMYFCASSRQGPLYEQYFGPGTRLTVT.

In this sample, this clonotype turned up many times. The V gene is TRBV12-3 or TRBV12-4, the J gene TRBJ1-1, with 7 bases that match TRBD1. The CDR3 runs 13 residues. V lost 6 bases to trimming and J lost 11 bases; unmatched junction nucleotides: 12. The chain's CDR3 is CASSPSPGGEAFF. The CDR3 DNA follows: TGTGCCAGCAGCCCTTCCCCAGGGGGAGAGGCTTTCTTT.

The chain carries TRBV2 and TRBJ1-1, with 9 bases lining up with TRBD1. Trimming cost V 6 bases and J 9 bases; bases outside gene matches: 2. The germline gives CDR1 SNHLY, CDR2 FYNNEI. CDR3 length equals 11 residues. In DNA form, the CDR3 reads TGTGCCAGCAGCGGACAGGGGAAAGCTTTCTTT. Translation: CASSGQGKAFF.

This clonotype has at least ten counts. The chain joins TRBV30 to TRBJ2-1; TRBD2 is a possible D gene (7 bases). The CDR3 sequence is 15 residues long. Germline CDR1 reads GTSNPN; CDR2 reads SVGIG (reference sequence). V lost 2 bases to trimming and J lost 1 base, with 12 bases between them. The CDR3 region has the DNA TGTGCCTGGAGTCGTCGGGGGGCTTCCTACAATGAGCAGTTCTTC. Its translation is CAWSRRGASYNEQFF.

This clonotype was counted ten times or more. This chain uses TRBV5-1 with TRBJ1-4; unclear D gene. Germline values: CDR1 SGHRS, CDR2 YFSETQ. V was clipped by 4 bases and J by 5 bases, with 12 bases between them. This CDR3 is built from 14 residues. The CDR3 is CASSPDKGNEKLFF. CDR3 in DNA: TGCGCCAGCAGCCCAGACAAGGGAAATGAAAAACTGTTTTTT.

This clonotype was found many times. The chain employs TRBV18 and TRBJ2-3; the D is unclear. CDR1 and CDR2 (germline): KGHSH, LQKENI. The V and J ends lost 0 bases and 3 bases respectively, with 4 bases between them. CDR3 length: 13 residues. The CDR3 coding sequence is TGTGCCAGCTCACCACCTACTACAGATACGCAGTATTTT. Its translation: CASSPPTTDTQYF.

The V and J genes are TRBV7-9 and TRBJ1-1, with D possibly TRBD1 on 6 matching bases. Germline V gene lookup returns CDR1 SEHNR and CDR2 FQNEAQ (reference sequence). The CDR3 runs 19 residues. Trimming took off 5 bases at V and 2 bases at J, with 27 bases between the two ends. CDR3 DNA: TGTGCCAGCAGCACAGGCCCCGGACAGAGGGGGGCAGGAAACACTGAAGCTTTCTTT. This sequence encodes CASSTGPGQRGAGNTEAFF.

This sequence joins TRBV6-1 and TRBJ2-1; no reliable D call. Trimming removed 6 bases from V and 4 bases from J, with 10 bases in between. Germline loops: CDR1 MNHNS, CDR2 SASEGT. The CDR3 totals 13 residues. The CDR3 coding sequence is TGTGCCAGCAGATCCGACCCGTACAATGAGCAGTTCTTC. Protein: CASRSDPYNEQFF.

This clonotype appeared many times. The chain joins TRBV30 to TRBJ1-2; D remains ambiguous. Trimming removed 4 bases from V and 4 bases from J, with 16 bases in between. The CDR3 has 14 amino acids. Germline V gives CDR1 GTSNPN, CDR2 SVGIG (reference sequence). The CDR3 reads CAWIRPETLYGYTF. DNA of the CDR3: TGTGCCTGGATTCGTCCCGAAACCCTCTATGGCTACACCTTC. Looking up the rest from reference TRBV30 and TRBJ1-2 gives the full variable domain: SQTIHQWPATLVQPVGSPLSLECTVEGTSNPNLYWYRQAAGRGLQLLFYSVGIGQISSEVPQNLSASRPQDRQFILSSKKLLLSDSGFYLCAWIRPETLYGYTFGSGTRLTVV.

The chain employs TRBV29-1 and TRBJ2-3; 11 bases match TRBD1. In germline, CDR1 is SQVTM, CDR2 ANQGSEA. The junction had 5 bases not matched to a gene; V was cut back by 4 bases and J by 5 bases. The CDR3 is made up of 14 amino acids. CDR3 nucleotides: TGCAGCGTTGTCCCCGGGACAGGGGGAGATACGCAGTATTTT. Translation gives CSVVPGTGGDTQYF.

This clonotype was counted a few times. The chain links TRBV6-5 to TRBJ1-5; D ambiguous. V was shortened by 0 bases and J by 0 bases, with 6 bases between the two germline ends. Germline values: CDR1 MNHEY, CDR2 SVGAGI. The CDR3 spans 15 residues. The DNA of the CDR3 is TGTGCCAGCAGTTACTCGGCAGATAGCAATCAGCCCCAGCATTTT. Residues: CASSYSADSNQPQHF.

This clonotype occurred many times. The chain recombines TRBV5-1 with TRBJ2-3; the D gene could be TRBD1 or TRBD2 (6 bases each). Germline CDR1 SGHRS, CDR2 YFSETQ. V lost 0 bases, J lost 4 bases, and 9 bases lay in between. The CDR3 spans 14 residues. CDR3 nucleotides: TGCGCCAGCAGCTTGGGGGGGGCCTCAGATACGCAGTATTTT. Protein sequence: CASSLGGASDTQYF.

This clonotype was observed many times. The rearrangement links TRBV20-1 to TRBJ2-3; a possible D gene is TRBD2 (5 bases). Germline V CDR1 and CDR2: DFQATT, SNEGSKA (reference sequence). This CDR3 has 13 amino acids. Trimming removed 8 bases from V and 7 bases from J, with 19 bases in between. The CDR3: CSLRAFTQYTQYF. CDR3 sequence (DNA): TGCAGTCTGCGGGCCTTCACACAATATACGCAGTATTTT.